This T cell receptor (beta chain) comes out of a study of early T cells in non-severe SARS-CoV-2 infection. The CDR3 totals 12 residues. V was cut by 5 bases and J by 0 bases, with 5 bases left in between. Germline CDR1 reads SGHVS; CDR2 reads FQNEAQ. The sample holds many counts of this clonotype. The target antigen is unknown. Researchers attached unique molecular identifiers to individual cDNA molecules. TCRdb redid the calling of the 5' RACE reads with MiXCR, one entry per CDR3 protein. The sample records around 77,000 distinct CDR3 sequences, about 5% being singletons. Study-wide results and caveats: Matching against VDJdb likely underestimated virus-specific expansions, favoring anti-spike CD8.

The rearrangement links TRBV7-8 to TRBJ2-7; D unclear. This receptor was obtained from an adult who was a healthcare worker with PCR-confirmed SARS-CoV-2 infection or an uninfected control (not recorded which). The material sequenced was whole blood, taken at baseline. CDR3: CASSPSSYEQYF. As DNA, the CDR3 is TGTGCCAGCAGCCCAAGCTCCTACGAGCAGTACTTC.